What follows are 21 T cell receptor beta chains derived from one specimen sequenced in a study of T cell responses to AZD1222 COVID-19 vaccine (dated by TCRdb to 2020 to 2022). This specimen's time point label, per the study, means: baseline before first vaccination. Libraries came from the immunoSEQ multiplex PCR assay. The source is immuneACCESS, and TCRdb retained only in-frame sequences with V and J called. Part of the clones is not carried over; for the studies checked, unresolved V genes explain less than half of this, and the remainder is unexplained. For this sample there are roughly 150,000 clones; around 88% appear just once. Around 2.1% of the sample is held by the ten biggest clonotypes. Sequences were derived from peripheral blood, sampled on day 0 of AZD1222 vaccination. These receptors all stem from an adult in good health.

This sequence joins TRBV2 and TRBJ1-2, with unresolved D. The CDR3 runs to 16 residues. Germline V gene lookup returns CDR1 SNHLY and CDR2 FYNNEI. The V gene lost 0 bases and the J gene lost 4 bases, with 15 bases spanning the gap. The CDR3 protein is CASSEAPQAIIYGYTF. The CDR3 DNA reads as TGTGCCAGCAGTGAAGCCCCGCAGGCAATCATCTATGGCTACACCTTC.

V is TRBV5-4 and J is TRBJ1-2, with TRBD1 matching 7 bases. CDR1 and CDR2 (germline): SGHNT, YYREEE (reference sequence). After removal of 1 base from V and 8 bases from J, the junction contained 5 bases not matched to a gene. The CDR3 loop spans 13 amino acids. The CDR3 DNA reads as TGTGCCAGCAGCTTGTGGGACAGAGCGGGCTACACCTTC. It specifies CASSLWDRAGYTF.

V gene TRBV19 combines with J gene TRBJ1-2; unclear D gene. CDR1 and CDR2 from the germline V gene are LNHDA and SQIVND (reference sequence). The length of the CDR3 is 13 residues. V lost 3 bases, J lost 3 bases, and 8 bases lay in between. Written as DNA, the CDR3 is TGTGCCAGTAGTATGAGACGGGACTATGGCTACACCTTC. This sequence encodes CASSMRRDYGYTF.

The rearrangement links TRBV4-1 to TRBJ2-7, with D hard to call. V was pared by 0 bases and J by 6 bases, with 15 bases between. The CDR3 is made up of 15 amino acids. From germline, CDR1 is MGHRA and CDR2 YSYEKL. The CDR3 DNA reads as TGCGCCAGCAGCCAAGAACGTACTCCGGCGGTCGAGCAGTACTTC. Translating gives CASSQERTPAVEQYF.

This rearrangement joins TRBV3-1 (or the pseudogene TRBV3-2) to TRBJ1-5; D possibly corresponds to TRBD1 (5 bases). Deletions cut 5 bases from V and 6 bases from J, with 8 bases between. This CDR3 has 12 residues. Germline V gene lookup returns CDR1 LGHDT and CDR2 YNNKEL (reference sequence). The chain's CDR3 is CASSGGGQPQHF. The CDR3 DNA is TGTGCCAGCAGCGGGGGTGGTCAGCCCCAGCATTTT.

The chain is built from TRBV28 and TRBJ1-5, with TRBD1 identical over 9 bases. CDR3 length equals 15 residues. The J segment lost 7 bases and the V segment lost 5 bases, leaving 9 bases of the junction unmatched. CDR1 and CDR2 (germline): MDHEN, SYDVKM. CDR3 DNA sequence: TGTGCCAGCAGTCCCGATTTGACAGGGGGGCAGCCCCAGCATTTT. Translated, it gives CASSPDLTGGQPQHF. Using reference TRBV28 and TRBJ1-5 for the parts outside the CDR3, the full variable domain is DVKVTQSSRYLVKRTGEKVFLECVQDMDHENMFWYRQDPGLGLRLIYFSYDVKMKEKGDIPEGYSVSREKKERFSLILESASTNQTSMYLCASSPDLTGGQPQHFGDGTRLSIL.

This clone has more than one count but fewer than ten. The chain employs TRBV7-9 and TRBJ2-1; 13 nucleotides align to TRBD2. CDR1 and CDR2 (germline): SEHNR, FQNEAQ (reference sequence). With V trimmed by 2 bases and J by 8 bases, 6 bases remained unmatched. The CDR3 extends over 16 amino acids. DNA of the CDR3: TGTGCCAGCAGCTTAAGGACTAGCGGGAGCAGACATGAGCAGTTCTTC. It encodes CASSLRTSGSRHEQFF.

The V call is TRBV6-5, the J call TRBJ1-6; TRBD1 matches at 9 bases. Germline assignment: CDR1 MNHEY and CDR2 SVGAGI. V trimming: 7 bases; J trimming: 6 bases; junction bases outside the gene matches: 4. This CDR3 contains 14 residues. CDR3 in DNA: TGTGCCAGCACGGCGGGACAGGGTAATTCACCCCTCCACTTT. As protein: CASTAGQGNSPLHF.

This chain connects TRBV18 to TRBJ2-7; the D call may be TRBD1 or TRBD2 (6 bases each). Trimming removed 2 bases from V and 7 bases from J, with 18 bases in between. The germline V gene has CDR1 KGHSH and CDR2 LQKENI. CDR3 length equals 15 residues. CDR3 sequence: CASSPGFPGAGEQYF. CDR3 nucleotide sequence: TGTGCCAGCTCACCAGGGTTTCCGGGGGCGGGAGAGCAGTACTTC.

The rearrangement links TRBV4-3 to TRBJ2-1, with 9 nucleotides matching TRBD2. Germline loops: CDR1 LGHNA, CDR2 YSLEER. There are 16 residues in the CDR3. V trimming: 4 bases; J trimming: 7 bases; junction bases outside the gene matches: 11. In nucleotides, the CDR3 is TGCGCCAGCAGCCGGGGTGCGAGCGGGAGGCTTAATGAGCAGTTCTTC. Protein: CASSRGASGRLNEQFF.

The V and J genes are TRBV7-6 and TRBJ1-6; D remains unclear. The CDR3 is 17 amino acids. CDR1 is SGHVS and CDR2 is FNYEAQ in the germline V gene. The germline V and J ends were trimmed by 3 bases and 7 bases, with 19 bases remaining between them. The CDR3 is CASSFLDRTVLNSPLHF. The CDR3 DNA reads as TGTGCCAGCAGCTTTCTAGACCGGACGGTTCTCAATTCACCCCTCCACTTT.

J is TRBJ1-2 and V is TRBV10-3; TRBD1 might be the D (6 bases). Trimming stripped 8 bases from V and 2 bases from J, with 15 bases between. The CDR3 is made up of 14 amino acids. The germline CDR1 and CDR2 sequences are ENHRY and SYGVKD. This chain's CDR3 is CAIGGSGENYGYTF. The CDR3 region has the DNA TGTGCCATCGGGGGCTCGGGCGAGAACTATGGCTACACCTTC.

The genes are TRBV19 and TRBJ1-2, with TRBD1 matching 8 bases. CDR1 is LNHDA and CDR2 is SQIVND in the germline V gene (reference sequence). J was trimmed by 8 bases and V by 6 bases; bases with no gene match: 5. This CDR3 is built from 12 residues. CDR3 in DNA: TGTGCCAGTAGCCCCAGGGGGCTCGGCTACACCTTC. It encodes CASSPRGLGYTF.

The chain joins TRBV12-3 or TRBV12-4 to TRBJ1-2, with D possibly matching TRBD1 (6 bases). The ends were cut back, 7 bases at V and 5 bases at J, with 14 bases in the middle. The CDR3 length is 13 residues. The CDR3 loop reads CASNPAGVYGYTF. CDR3 nucleotides: TGTGCCAGCAACCCGGCAGGGGTTTATGGCTACACCTTC.

This chain joins TRBV7-2 and TRBJ1-5, with D perhaps TRBD1 (6 bases). Trimming cost V 5 bases and J 7 bases, with 9 bases left between them. The CDR3 has 12 amino acids. Germline CDR1 and CDR2: SGHTA and FQGNSA. This chain's CDR3 is CASSAGAQPQHF. The DNA of the CDR3 is TGTGCCAGCAGCGCAGGGGCCCAGCCCCAGCATTTT. The full variable domain, with the rest looked up from reference TRBV7-2 and TRBJ1-5, is GAGVSQSPSNKVTEKGKDVELRCDPISGHTALYWYRQSLGQGLEFLIYFQGNSAPDKSGLPSDRFSAERTGGSVSTLTIQRTQQEDSAVYLCASSAGAQPQHFGDGTRLSIL.

CDR3 DNA sequence: TGTGCCAGCAGTAGAGGACAGGGGGCCCATAGTGAGCAGTTCTTC. Translation: CASSRGQGAHSEQFF. The chain links TRBV25-1 to TRBJ2-1; 11 bases align to TRBD1. Trimming at V came to 5 bases and at J to 9 bases, leaving 9 bases not matched to a gene. This CDR3 spans 15 amino acids. Looked up from germline, CDR1 is MGHDK and CDR2 is SYGVNS.

This clone has a single count. The J gene is TRBJ1-2, the V gene TRBV6-2 or TRBV6-3; D gene unclear. The CDR3 is made up of 16 amino acids. Trimming cost V 4 bases and J 2 bases, with 17 bases left between them. The germline V gene has CDR1 MNHEY and CDR2 SVGEGT. CDR3 residues: CASSSALQRLNYGYTF. The CDR3 bases are TGTGCCAGCAGTTCAGCCCTCCAGAGACTGAACTATGGCTACACCTTC.

The chain recombines TRBV27 with TRBJ2-7; 11 bases agree with TRBD2. The CDR3 is made up of 15 amino acids. The germline V gene encodes CDR1 MNHEY and CDR2 SMNVEV (reference sequence). Germline trimming cut 3 bases from V and 5 bases from J; bases unmatched to any gene: 6. CDR3: CASSLVAGGIHEQYF. CDR3 bases: TGTGCCAGCAGTTTGGTAGCGGGAGGGATACACGAGCAGTACTTC.

In DNA form, the CDR3 reads TGTGCCAGCAGAATCCCGGGACAGACCGACACTGAAGCTTTCTTT. This sequence encodes CASRIPGQTDTEAFF. The V gene is TRBV28, the J gene TRBJ1-1, with 7 bases matching TRBD1. The germline gives CDR1 MDHEN, CDR2 SYDVKM. V shed 6 bases, J shed 3 bases, and the junction held 10 bases outside the gene matches. This CDR3 has 15 residues.

This clone was picked up a small number of times. V gene TRBV6-6 combines with J gene TRBJ2-7; D remains unclear. This CDR3 is 13 amino acids long. The germline gives CDR1 MNHNY, CDR2 SVGAGI (reference sequence). The V and J ends lost 3 bases and 2 bases respectively, with 8 bases between them. The CDR3 spells CASSYRVTYEQYF. CDR3 nucleotide sequence: TGTGCCAGCAGTTATAGAGTTACCTACGAGCAGTACTTC.

This chain links TRBV5-1 with TRBJ1-4, with D possibly being TRBD1 (6 bases). CDR1 and CDR2 from the germline V gene are SGHRS and YFSETQ. The CDR3 totals 15 residues. V lost 4 bases and J 8 bases, leaving 18 bases between the germline ends. The CDR3 bases are TGCGCCAGCAGCCCCGACGGGACATTGCTCGAAAAACTGTTTTTT. This translates into CASSPDGTLLEKLFF.